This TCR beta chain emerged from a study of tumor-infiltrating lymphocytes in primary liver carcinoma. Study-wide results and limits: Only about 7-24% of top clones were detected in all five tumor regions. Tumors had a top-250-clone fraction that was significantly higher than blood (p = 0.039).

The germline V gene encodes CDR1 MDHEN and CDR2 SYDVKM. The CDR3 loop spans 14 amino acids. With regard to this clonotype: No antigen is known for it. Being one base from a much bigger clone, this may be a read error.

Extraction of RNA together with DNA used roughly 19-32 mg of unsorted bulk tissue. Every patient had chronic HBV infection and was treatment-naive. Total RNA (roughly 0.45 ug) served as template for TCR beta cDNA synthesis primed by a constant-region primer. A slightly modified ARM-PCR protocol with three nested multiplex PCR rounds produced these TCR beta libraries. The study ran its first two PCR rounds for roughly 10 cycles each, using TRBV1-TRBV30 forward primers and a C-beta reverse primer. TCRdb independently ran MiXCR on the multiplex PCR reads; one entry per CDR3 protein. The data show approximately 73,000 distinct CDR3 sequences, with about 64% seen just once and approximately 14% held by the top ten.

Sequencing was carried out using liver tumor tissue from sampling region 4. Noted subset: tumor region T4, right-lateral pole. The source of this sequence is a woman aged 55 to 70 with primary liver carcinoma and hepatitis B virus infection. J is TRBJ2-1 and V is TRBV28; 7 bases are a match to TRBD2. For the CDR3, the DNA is TGTGCCAGCAGTTTGGCGGGAGCGTACAAGGAGCAGTTCTTC. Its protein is CASSLAGAYKEQFF.